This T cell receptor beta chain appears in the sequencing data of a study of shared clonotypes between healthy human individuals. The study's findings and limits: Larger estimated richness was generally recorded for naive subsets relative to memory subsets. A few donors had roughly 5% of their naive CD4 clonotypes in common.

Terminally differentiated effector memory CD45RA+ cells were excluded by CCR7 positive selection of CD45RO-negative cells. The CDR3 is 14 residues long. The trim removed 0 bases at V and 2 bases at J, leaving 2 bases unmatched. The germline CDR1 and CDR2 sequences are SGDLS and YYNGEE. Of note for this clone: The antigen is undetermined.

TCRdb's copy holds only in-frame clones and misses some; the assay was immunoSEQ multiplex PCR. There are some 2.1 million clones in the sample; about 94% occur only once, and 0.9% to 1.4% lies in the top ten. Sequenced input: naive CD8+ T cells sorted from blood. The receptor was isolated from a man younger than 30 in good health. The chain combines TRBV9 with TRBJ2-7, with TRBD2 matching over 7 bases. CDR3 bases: TGTGCCAGCAGCGTAGAGGGGACTACCTACGAGCAGTACTTC. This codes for CASSVEGTTYEQYF.